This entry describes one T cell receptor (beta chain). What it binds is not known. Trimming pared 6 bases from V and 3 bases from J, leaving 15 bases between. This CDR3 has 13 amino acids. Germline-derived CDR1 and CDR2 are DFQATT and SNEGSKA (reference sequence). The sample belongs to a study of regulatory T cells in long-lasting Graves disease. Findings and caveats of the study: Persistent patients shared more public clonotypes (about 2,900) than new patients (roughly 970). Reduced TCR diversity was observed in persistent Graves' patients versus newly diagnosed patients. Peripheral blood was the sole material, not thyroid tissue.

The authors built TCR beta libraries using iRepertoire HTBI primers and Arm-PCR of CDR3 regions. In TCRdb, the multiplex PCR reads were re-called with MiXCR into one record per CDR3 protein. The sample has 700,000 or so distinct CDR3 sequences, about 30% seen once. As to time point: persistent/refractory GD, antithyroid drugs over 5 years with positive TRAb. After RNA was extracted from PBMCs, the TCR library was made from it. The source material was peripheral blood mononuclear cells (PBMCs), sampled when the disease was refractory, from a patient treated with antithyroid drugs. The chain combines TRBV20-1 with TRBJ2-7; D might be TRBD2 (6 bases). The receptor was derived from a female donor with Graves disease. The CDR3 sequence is CSAPGLSHYEQYF. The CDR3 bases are TGCAGTGCCCCGGGACTTTCGCACTACGAGCAGTACTTC.